This T cell receptor (beta chain) appears in the sequencing data of a study of blood T cell repertoires in COVID-19. Study as a whole: The United States, Italy and Spain provided the acute and convalescent COVID-19 samples. The cDNA or gDNA used as material had been derived from T cells, B-cell-depleted T cells, or PBMCs.

Study members were between about 18 and 95 years old and lived in over 20 US regions. Cohort allocation depended upon clinical history that participants reported. Clones were read by immunoSEQ multiplex PCR, and TCRdb kept only the in-frame ones, dropping some. Counted here are about 140,000 clones, 84% occurring once; the ten biggest clones make up 5% to 6%. The length of the CDR3 is 15 residues. Losses at the gene ends were 6 bases for V and 4 bases for J; bases not matched to a gene: 7. Germline assignment: CDR1 MNHEY and CDR2 SVGEGT. This receptor was identified in a middle-aged man with acute COVID-19. Sequenced: PBMCs or T cells enriched from blood (not recorded which). The chain recombines TRBV6-2 or TRBV6-3 with TRBJ2-5; TRBD1 matches 11 bases. Written as DNA, the CDR3 is TGTGCCAGCAGCCACACCGGGACAGGGGGAGAGACCCAGTACTTC. Encoded protein: CASSHTGTGGETQYF.